The sequence of this TCR beta chain was determined in a study of CD4 T cell repertoires in COVID-19 (dated by TCRdb to the early 2020s). In the study overall: For cross-reactivity analysis, CFSE-low cells were expanded with IL-2 for 9 to 11 days, then relabeled and restimulated with spike proteins from other coronaviruses. Naturally processed CD4+ T cell responses to SARS-CoV-2 spike and nucleoprotein were characterized in COVID-19-recovered individuals, and clonal composition was assessed by TCR Vbeta sequencing. In a few recovered individuals, the researchers analyzed the TCR Vbeta repertoire of SARS-CoV-2-reactive T cells at the subset level. General conclusions and limits of the study: Between roughly 7 and 25% of SARS-CoV-2 clonotypes were also detected in SARS-CoV and/or HKU1 spike-stimulated secondary cultures, consistent with cross-reactivity. Several of the most expanded SARS-CoV-2-reactive clonotypes were shared between two or all three memory subsets, suggesting intraclonal diversification.

Memory T cell samples that were not cultured were sequenced immediately after ex vivo isolation. From peripheral blood mononuclear cells, the researchers isolated CD4+ total memory, central memory, effector memory and circulating T follicular helper cells. Relative to germline, V is 0 bases shorter and J is 6 bases shorter, with 15 bases between their ends. The CDR3 has 15 amino acids, counting the end cysteine and phenylalanine. This entry keeps only the CDR3 DNA: 45 bases, framed from base 1. According to the germline V gene, CDR1 reads KGHSH and CDR2 reads LQKENI. Worth noting for this clone: What antigen it recognizes has not been identified. It has no much larger one-base neighbor in the sample; base qualities were not kept.

The library came from the immunoSEQ multiplex PCR assay. The source study handled its data this way. The Chao-Jaccard similarity index and the number of shared clonotypes were used to measure repertoire overlap between subsets. TCRdb holds this immuneACCESS table with in-frame rearrangements only. Some clones are missing; in checked studies, unresolved V genes explain under half, and the rest has no known cause. That table is the source of V, J and clone size, and D and trimming were worked out from the DNA. This sample gives fewer than 25,000 clones in total; 85% to 95% of them show up just once. The top ten clones comprise approximately 0.7% of the sample.

The material was circulating follicular helper CD4+ T cells (cTfh) from blood, obtained before the COVID-19 pandemic. This sample's cell subset or site label indicates: circulating T follicular helper cells. This receptor chain uses TRBV18 and TRBJ2-7, and possibly TRBD2, on 6 matching bases. This TCR was recovered from a human donor who had COVID-19. The sequence in DNA is TGTGCCAGCTCACCACCGGCGGGACTTCAGGGCGAGCAGTACTTC. It translates to CASSPPAGLQGEQYF.